What follows is one T cell receptor beta chain and its context. Its target is unknown. Every patient had relapsed following autologous stem cell transplantation, and cohorts differed in brentuximab vedotin exposure. The CDR3 has 15 residues. CDR1 and CDR2 (germline): MGHRA, YSYEKL. V was trimmed by 2 bases and J by 2 bases, leaving 10 bases between them. This entry comes from a study of PD-1 blockade in classical Hodgkin lymphoma. Study at large: Nivolumab was administered to patients intravenously at 3 mg/kg every 2 weeks.

Study conclusions and caveats: CD4+ TCR diversity, unlike CD8+, climbed significantly by C4D1. Complete responders' diversity at baseline resembled that of newly diagnosed patients.

Sequencing was performed with immunoSEQ multiplex PCR; in TCRdb, only in-frame clones are kept and a portion is missing. The sample contains 40,000 or so clones, 75% to 90% of which appear only once. This TCR came from a human donor with classical Hodgkin lymphoma. J is TRBJ1-3 and V is TRBV4-1, with unresolved D. Material: peripheral blood mononuclear cells (PBMCs), obtained at baseline. CDR3 protein: CASSQPGLTGNTIYF. The CDR3, as DNA: TGCGCCAGCAGCCAACCGGGCCTAACTGGAAACACCATATATTTT.